The 5 T cell receptor beta chains given below trace back to one sample, sequenced in a study of blood T cell repertoires in COVID-19 (dated by TCRdb to about 2020). The method behind the library was the immunoSEQ multiplex PCR assay. TCRdb re-hosts the immuneACCESS table, in-frame sequences only. Its copies lack some clones; in the studies checked, an unresolved V gene accounts for under half of them, and the cause for the rest is not known. The sample records under 500,000 clones, roughly 90% of which are singletons. The ten largest account for more than 4% of the sample. Material: peripheral blood. All receptors derive from a woman in her thirties with acute or convalescent COVID-19.

The rearrangement uses TRBV25-1 and TRBJ2-1; TRBD2 matches 14 bases. The CDR3 is made up of 15 amino acids. J lost 8 bases, V lost 6 bases, and 6 bases had no gene match. The germline V gene encodes CDR1 MGHDK and CDR2 SYGVNS. The CDR3 is CASRTSGGALDEQFF. As DNA, the CDR3 is TGTGCCAGCAGGACTAGCGGGGGGGCCCTCGATGAGCAGTTCTTC. Full variable domain (rest looked up from reference TRBV25-1 and TRBJ2-1): EADIYQTPRYLVIGTGKKITLECSQTMGHDKMYWYQQDPGMELHLIHYSYGVNSTEKGDLSSESTVSRIRTEHFPLTLESARPSHTSQYLCASRTSGGALDEQFFGPGTRLTVL.

The V call is TRBV6-4, the J call TRBJ1-6; D might be TRBD1 (6 bases). The CDR3 is 16 amino acids. CDR1 and CDR2 from the germline V gene are MRHNA and SNTAGT. Trimming removed 7 bases from V and 4 bases from J, with 17 bases in between. CDR3 protein: CASTRDKGEYNSPLHF. CDR3 nucleotide sequence: TGTGCCAGCACCCGGGATAAGGGGGAGTATAATTCACCCCTCCACTTT.

A few counts support this clone. CDR3 residues: CSASGTGRSPLHF. For the CDR3, the DNA is TGCAGTGCTAGTGGGACAGGACGGTCACCCCTCCACTTT. The chain recombines TRBV20-1 with TRBJ1-6, with 8 bases matching TRBD1. V shed 3 bases, J shed 10 bases, and the junction held 5 bases outside the gene matches. This CDR3 contains 13 residues. Germline CDR1 DFQATT, CDR2 SNEGSKA (reference sequence).

The chain couples TRBV7-8 to TRBJ2-2, with a weak D call TRBD2 (6 bases). Trimming shortened V by 9 bases and J by 3 bases, and 14 bases separated the two germline ends. Germline assignment: CDR1 SGHVS and CDR2 FQNEAQ. CDR3 length: 14 amino acids. The CDR3 DNA sequence: TGTGCCAGTGATCTTGGGGGGTACACCGGGGAGCTGTTTTTT. This encodes CASDLGGYTGELFF.

In its sample, this clone was seen once. The gene calls are TRBV5-6 and TRBJ2-1; D unresolved. The CDR3 loop spans 15 amino acids. The V gene's germline CDR1 is SGHDT and CDR2 YYEEEE. Trimming stripped 0 bases from V and 6 bases from J, with 13 bases between. CDR3: CASSLAVLISNEQFF. The DNA of the CDR3 is TGTGCCAGCAGCTTGGCCGTACTCATATCCAATGAGCAGTTCTTC. Together with reference TRBV5-6 and TRBJ2-1, the CDR3 gives the full variable domain: DAGVTQSPTHLIKTRGQQVTLRCSPKSGHDTVSWYQQALGQGPQFIFQYYEEEERQRGNFPDRFSGHQFPNYSSELNVNALLLGDSALYLCASSLAVLISNEQFFGPGTRLTVL.